This T cell receptor beta chain emerged from a study of early T cells in non-severe SARS-CoV-2 infection. Study-wide background: Unsorted whole-blood RNA was sequenced in bulk, leaving chains unpaired. Findings and caveats of the study: VDJdb matching, biased toward anti-spike CD8 responses, missed private and CD4 specificities.

This clonotype was seen more than once but under ten times. Its antigen is undetermined. Mismatch with germline at one junction end may stem from a read error. Individual cDNA molecules each received unique molecular identifiers attached to them. TCRdb reprocessed the 5' RACE reads via MiXCR and lists one record per CDR3 protein. The sample has tens of thousands of distinct CDR3 sequences, 9% to 15% seen once; the top ten hold around 1.7%. Germline CDR1 GTSNPN, CDR2 SVGIG (reference sequence). This CDR3 is built from 13 residues. Sample: whole blood. The V and J genes are TRBV30 and TRBJ1-2; D might be TRBD1 (5 bases). The TCR comes from an adult who was a healthcare worker with PCR-confirmed SARS-CoV-2 infection or an uninfected control (not recorded which). The CDR3 loop is CAGRSGHNYGYTF. The CDR3, as DNA: TGTGCCGGGAGGTCAGGACATAACTATGGCTACACCTTC.